Listed here are 9 T cell receptor beta chains from one sample, sequenced in a study of CD8 T cells in Susac syndrome. cDNA came from about 0.5 to 1 ug RNA primed by random hexamers. TCRdb fed the immunoSEQ multiplex PCR reads into MiXCR, producing one record per CDR3 protein. The table shows 150,000 to 160,000 distinct CDR3 sequences, with approximately 96% occurring only once. The specimen sequenced was CD8+ T cells from PBMCs. These receptor sequences come from a human donor with multiple sclerosis.

The chain is built from TRBV29-1 and TRBJ2-2, with no clear D. This CDR3 contains 12 residues. V was clipped by 2 bases and J by 6 bases, with 7 bases between them. CDR1 is SQVTM, CDR2 ANQGSEA, per germline. The CDR3 region is CSVEIPAGELFF. CDR3 nucleotide sequence: TGCAGCGTTGAAATTCCTGCCGGGGAGCTGTTTTTT.

The V call is TRBV9, the J call TRBJ1-2, with TRBD1 matching 12 bases. This CDR3 has 17 residues. The V and J ends lost 4 bases and 4 bases, in that order; junction bases with no gene match: 11. Germline CDR1 and CDR2: SGDLS and YYNGEE. In DNA, the CDR3 is TGTGCCAGCAGCCCGGGACAGGGGGCAGAAAGGGCCTATGGCTACACCTTC. It encodes CASSPGQGAERAYGYTF.

The J gene is TRBJ2-7, the V gene TRBV12-3 or TRBV12-4; no clear D gene. Trimming shortened V by 2 bases and J by 4 bases, and 9 bases separated the two germline ends. The CDR3 spans 13 residues. The chain's CDR3 is CASSLSFGYEQYF. DNA of the CDR3: TGTGCCAGCAGTTTAAGCTTTGGGTACGAGCAGTACTTC.

This clonotype was seen once. V and J are TRBV27 and TRBJ1-5; the match to TRBD1 covers 10 bases. The CDR3 covers 14 residues. The germline V gene has CDR1 MNHEY and CDR2 SMNVEV (reference sequence). Trimming removed 7 bases from V and 6 bases from J; junction bases left unmatched: 6. The CDR3 loop reads CASNPGTGVQPQHF. The CDR3, as DNA: TGTGCCAGCAACCCCGGGACAGGGGTTCAGCCCCAGCATTTT.

The rearrangement joins TRBV30 to TRBJ1-2; D is ambiguous. Trimming took off 3 bases at V and 4 bases at J, with 6 bases between the two ends. This CDR3 is 11 amino acids long. Looked up from germline, CDR1 is GTSNPN and CDR2 is SVGIG (reference sequence). The CDR3 spells CAWRAFYGYTF. The CDR3 DNA reads TGTGCCTGGAGGGCTTTCTATGGCTACACCTTC.

The count of this clonotype is one. The chain recombines TRBV5-6 with TRBJ2-7, with D perhaps being TRBD1 or TRBD2 (5 bases each). V gave up 2 bases and J gave up 0 bases, with 6 bases separating them. This CDR3 is 13 amino acids long. The V gene's germline CDR1 is SGHDT and CDR2 YYEEEE. The CDR3 sequence is CASSFGASYEQYF. The CDR3 DNA is TGTGCCAGCAGCTTCGGGGCCTCCTACGAGCAGTACTTC.

V is TRBV28 and J is TRBJ2-7, with 9 bases aligning to TRBD1. The trim removed 6 bases at V and 0 bases at J, leaving 9 bases unmatched. CDR3 size: 16 residues. Germline lookup yields CDR1 MDHEN and CDR2 SYDVKM. For the CDR3, the DNA is TGTGCCAGCAGCGCGGGACAGGGAAAAAGCTCCTACGAGCAGTACTTC. Translating gives CASSAGQGKSSYEQYF.

The chain joins TRBV28 to TRBJ2-7; D is possibly TRBD1 or TRBD2 (5 bases each). The CDR3 totals 15 residues. The ends were cut back, 5 bases at V and 5 bases at J, with 19 bases in the middle. Germline CDR1 MDHEN, CDR2 SYDVKM. CDR3 DNA sequence: TGTGCCAGCAGTCTCGGGGCATCGGGGAGCGACGAGCAGTACTTC. Protein sequence: CASSLGASGSDEQYF.

V and J are TRBV29-1 and TRBJ1-2, with unresolved D. V lost 6 bases to trimming and J lost 4 bases, with 9 bases between them. This CDR3 comprises 11 residues. Germline V gene data show CDR1 as SQVTM and CDR2 as ANQGSEA. The CDR3 bases are TGCAGCGTCCAACAAAGCTATGGCTACACCTTC. This translates into CSVQQSYGYTF.